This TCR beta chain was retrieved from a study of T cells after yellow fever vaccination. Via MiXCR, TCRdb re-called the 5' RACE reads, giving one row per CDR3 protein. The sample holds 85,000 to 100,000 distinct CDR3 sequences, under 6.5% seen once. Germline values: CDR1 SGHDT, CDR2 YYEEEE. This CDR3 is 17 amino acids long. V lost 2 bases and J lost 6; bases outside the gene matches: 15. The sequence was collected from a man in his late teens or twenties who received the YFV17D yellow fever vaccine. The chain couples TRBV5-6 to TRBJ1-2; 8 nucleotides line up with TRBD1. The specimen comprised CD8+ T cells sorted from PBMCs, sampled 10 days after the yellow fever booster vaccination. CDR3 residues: CASSFYGTGLSGNGYTF. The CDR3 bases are TGTGCCAGCAGCTTCTACGGGACAGGCCTCTCGGGTAATGGCTACACCTTC.